This T cell receptor (beta chain) derives from a study of T cell repertoires in cytomegalovirus infection. Study overall: Public TCR beta signatures provided an indication of both CMV infection and a matching HLA type.

TCRdb called the reads again in MiXCR, with one record for every CDR3 protein. The table lists 370,000 or so distinct CDR3 sequences, about a third of them singletons. Whole-study findings and limits: Dominating the ex vivo response were TCR beta clonotypes that were CMV-specific and HLA-C-restricted.

A remark on this clonotype: Its antigen is undetermined.

The sample consisted of cultured PBMCs, taken from culture after CMV antigen stimulation. This clonotype was obtained from a human donor in good health (CMV status not recorded). Some clones in this sample may be carry-over from other donors' samples.

The CDR3 DNA sequence: TGTGCCAGCAGCTTAAAAACCCGTGATACGCAGTATTTT. Translating it yields CASSLKTRDTQYF. The chain carries TRBV7-8 and TRBJ2-3; no firm D call. Trimming left V 2 bases short and J 6 bases short, with 9 bases between. The CDR3 consists of 13 residues. The germline V gene encodes CDR1 SGHVS and CDR2 FQNEAQ.